The clone carrying this TCR beta chain was seen a few times. Antigen unknown. The data were taken from a study of blood T cells in healthy people across ages. With a J-beta primer mix and a sample-barcoded 5' primer, a second PCR ran roughly 7 to 11 cycles. TCRdb re-derived calls from the 5' RACE reads in MiXCR, one entry per CDR3 protein. The data contain roughly 1,100,000 distinct CDR3 sequences, less than 25% of them singletons. J was trimmed by 5 bases and V by 0 bases; bases with no gene match: 15. This CDR3 has 18 amino acids. Germline CDR1 LGHDT, CDR2 YNNKEL (reference sequence). Study-wide findings and caveats: PBMCs left unsorted prevented a conclusive naive versus antigen-experienced comparison.

These sequences were also reported in another study, on T cells of mothers and their children.

The chain couples TRBV3-1 to TRBJ1-2; 7 nucleotides align to TRBD1. The sample consisted of blood. The sequence came from a girl aged 2-15 years in good health. The CDR3 coding sequence is TGTGCCAGCAGCCAAGATCGTAAGGGGGCGAATGGGTTTTATGGCTACACCTTC. Amino acid sequence: CASSQDRKGANGFYGYTF.